Each of the 29 T cell receptor beta chains below was sequenced from the same sample in a study of blood T cell repertoires in COVID-19. Clones were read by immunoSEQ multiplex PCR, and TCRdb kept only the in-frame ones, dropping some. Counted here are some 330,000 clones, approximately 90% occurring once; the ten biggest clones make up about 4.1%. The sample was PBMCs or T cells enriched from blood (not recorded which). These TCRs come from a man aged 30 to 45 who had recovered from COVID-19.

This clone showed up just once. The chain employs TRBV5-1 and TRBJ2-2; 11 bases agree with TRBD1. The CDR3 is made up of 18 amino acids. CDR1 is SGHRS, CDR2 YFSETQ, per germline. The ends lost 0 bases at V and 4 bases at J; junction bases unmatched: 8. CDR3 coding DNA: TGCGCCAGCAGCTTGGATTGGGACAGGGGGACCCCCACCGGGGAGCTGTTTTTT. Translating gives CASSLDWDRGTPTGELFF. Together with reference TRBV5-1 and TRBJ2-2, the CDR3 gives the full variable domain: KAGVTQTPRYLIKTRGQQVTLSCSPISGHRSVSWYQQTPGQGLQFLFEYFSETQRNKGNFPGRFSGRQFSNSRSEMNVSTLELGDSALYLCASSLDWDRGTPTGELFFGEGSRLTVL.

The V and J genes are TRBV11-3 and TRBJ2-7, with D unclear. CDR1 and CDR2 (germline): SGHNT, YENEEA. Deletions cut 4 bases from V and 5 bases from J, with 18 bases between. The CDR3 spans 15 residues. CDR3 amino acids: CASSSDLGYIDEQYF. The DNA for the CDR3 is TGTGCCAGCAGCTCCGATCTAGGTTATATCGACGAGCAGTACTTC.

V is TRBV21-1 and J is TRBJ2-2; whether TRBD2, the table's D call, matches the DNA was not checked. TRBV21-1 is noted as a pseudogene. This CDR3 has 20 amino acids. In DNA, the CDR3 is TGTGCCAGCAGCCAGAGGTGGGGACTAGCGGGGGTAGCGAACACCGGGGAGCTGTTTTTT. It yields the protein CASSQRWGLAGVANTGELFF.

This rearrangement joins TRBV19 to TRBJ1-1; D remains ambiguous. Trimming took 1 base from V and 11 from J, leaving 17 bases between them. The germline V gene has CDR1 LNHDA and CDR2 SQIVND (reference sequence). The CDR3 extends over 14 amino acids. For the CDR3, the DNA is TGTGCCAGTAGTATAGGTAATCCCATCGGCGGGGCTTTCTTT. Amino acid sequence: CASSIGNPIGGAFF.

The J gene is TRBJ1-5, the V gene TRBV3-1 (or the pseudogene TRBV3-2), with a weak D call TRBD1 (6 bases). The length of the CDR3 is 14 residues. Per germline, CDR1 LGHDT and CDR2 YNNKEL (reference sequence). V was pared by 2 bases and J by 4 bases, with 9 bases between. The CDR3 loop is CASSQNRANQPQHF. In DNA, the CDR3 is TGTGCCAGCAGCCAAAACAGGGCAAATCAGCCCCAGCATTTT.

This chain joins TRBV5-1 and TRBJ1-1, with TRBD1 as a possible D gene (5 bases). Germline values: CDR1 SGHRS, CDR2 YFSETQ. The V and J ends lost 3 bases and 4 bases respectively, with 16 bases between them. The CDR3 covers 15 residues. CDR3 nucleotides: TGCGCCAGCAGCTCGGGACTCACGGATGGCACTGAAGCTTTCTTT. Protein sequence: CASSSGLTDGTEAFF. Filled out from reference TRBV5-1 and TRBJ1-1, the complete variable domain reads KAGVTQTPRYLIKTRGQQVTLSCSPISGHRSVSWYQQTPGQGLQFLFEYFSETQRNKGNFPGRFSGRQFSNSRSEMNVSTLELGDSALYLCASSSGLTDGTEAFFGQGTRLTVV.

This clone was found once. The chain has TRBV11-2 and TRBJ2-3; 9 bases match TRBD2. The CDR3 sequence is 17 residues long. V lost 5 bases, J lost 0 bases, and 9 bases stayed unmatched. Per germline, CDR1 SGHAT and CDR2 FQNNGV. DNA for the CDR3: TGTGCCAGCAGCCCGGGAACTAGCGGGCGTAGCACAGATACGCAGTATTTT. Translation: CASSPGTSGRSTDTQYF.

The chain carries TRBV2 and TRBJ1-1; 7 bases fit TRBD1. V lost 6 bases, J lost 4 bases, and 11 bases stayed unmatched. The CDR3 extends over 15 amino acids. Germline values: CDR1 SNHLY, CDR2 FYNNEI. For the CDR3, the DNA is TGTGCCAGCAGCGTCGACAGGGCGGGGGGCACTGAAGCTTTCTTT. It specifies CASSVDRAGGTEAFF.

The rearrangement uses TRBV9 and TRBJ2-3; 7 bases fit TRBD1. The germline gives CDR1 SGDLS, CDR2 YYNGEE. The CDR3 is 15 amino acids. Unmatched junction bases numbered 5, after V lost 3 bases and J lost 1 base. Here the CDR3 DNA reads TGTGCCAGCAGCGGCCGGGACAGCGGCACAGATACGCAGTATTTT. This gives the protein CASSGRDSGTDTQYF.

The chain employs TRBV2 and TRBJ2-5; maybe TRBD2 (7 bases). The CDR3 is made up of 14 amino acids. The germline V and J ends were trimmed by 4 bases and 4 bases, with 13 bases remaining between them. Germline lookup yields CDR1 SNHLY and CDR2 FYNNEI. The CDR3 DNA follows: TGTGCCAGCAGTGGACGGGGGGCCTTAGAGACCCAGTACTTC. Its translation: CASSGRGALETQYF.

V and J are TRBV6-5 and TRBJ1-2; TRBD1 matches at 8 bases. The CDR3 sequence is 14 residues long. The V and J ends lost 2 bases and 4 bases, in that order; junction bases with no gene match: 3. Per germline, CDR1 MNHEY and CDR2 SVGAGI. The CDR3 loop reads CASSYAQGGYGYTF. CDR3 DNA sequence: TGTGCCAGCAGTTACGCACAGGGGGGCTATGGCTACACCTTC.

The V and J genes are TRBV6-5 and TRBJ1-5; D might be TRBD1 (5 bases). Germline V gene sequence: CDR1 MNHEY, CDR2 SVGAGI. V lost 6 bases, J lost 9 bases, and 18 bases lay in between. The CDR3 loop spans 14 amino acids. This chain's CDR3 is CASSQGRGGTPQHF. Written as DNA, the CDR3 is TGTGCCAGCAGCCAGGGCCGGGGGGGAACGCCCCAGCATTTT.

The gene calls are TRBV18 and TRBJ1-6; D ambiguous. The CDR3 length is 15 residues. V shed 3 bases and J shed 7 bases, with 13 bases lying between them. Germline lookup yields CDR1 KGHSH and CDR2 LQKENI. For the CDR3, the DNA is TGTGCCAGCTCACCCTTACGGGATAAGAATTCACCCCTCCACTTT. As protein: CASSPLRDKNSPLHF.

The chain couples TRBV2 to TRBJ1-5, with 8 bases matching TRBD1. V was clipped by 9 bases and J by 0 bases; unmatched bases: 7. CDR3 size: 15 residues. The germline V gene encodes CDR1 SNHLY and CDR2 FYNNEI. In DNA, the CDR3 is TGTGCCAGTGGACAGGGCCTGGATAGCAATCAGCCCCAGCATTTT. Protein product: CASGQGLDSNQPQHF.

This chain joins TRBV19 and TRBJ2-7; perhaps TRBD1 as D (6 bases). Trimming pared 6 bases from V and 2 bases from J, leaving 14 bases between. The CDR3 runs to 14 residues. The germline V gene has CDR1 LNHDA and CDR2 SQIVND (reference sequence). The CDR3 spells CASSPQGVPYEQYF. CDR3 in DNA: TGTGCCAGTAGCCCACAGGGAGTCCCCTACGAGCAGTACTTC.

This sequence joins TRBV19 and TRBJ1-2; 7 bases match TRBD1. Germline values: CDR1 LNHDA, CDR2 SQIVND (reference sequence). This CDR3 region has 15 residues. J was trimmed by 1 base and V by 5 bases; bases with no gene match: 7. The CDR3 loop is CASSHRGEGNYGYTF. As DNA, the CDR3 is TGTGCCAGTAGTCACAGGGGTGAGGGTAACTATGGCTACACCTTC.

The chain is built from TRBV4-1 and TRBJ1-2; D is unclear. CDR1 is MGHRA, CDR2 YSYEKL, per germline. This CDR3 comprises 15 residues. V shed 4 bases and J shed 7 bases, with 19 bases lying between them. This chain's CDR3 is CASSPTSTPQAGYTF. As DNA, the CDR3 is TGCGCCAGCAGCCCAACCTCGACCCCGCAGGCTGGCTACACCTTC.

The CDR3 is CASSPSRSGNTIYF. The CDR3 DNA sequence: TGTGCCAGCAGCCCAAGTCGGTCTGGAAACACCATATATTTT. The rearrangement uses TRBV7-8 and TRBJ1-3; D gene unclear. V lost 5 bases to trimming and J lost 1 base, with 9 bases between them. Per germline, CDR1 SGHVS and CDR2 FQNEAQ. CDR3 size: 14 residues. Variable domain in full (rest from reference TRBV7-8 and TRBJ1-3): GAGVSQSPRYKVAKRGQDVALRCDPISGHVSLFWYQQALGQGPEFLTYFQNEAQLDKSGLPSDRFFAERPEGSVSTLKIQRTQQEDSAVYLCASSPSRSGNTIYFGEGSWLTVV.

The chain carries TRBV6-5 and TRBJ2-1; D not resolved. This CDR3 region has 15 residues. Germline loops: CDR1 MNHEY, CDR2 SVGAGI. V dropped 2 bases and J dropped 0 bases, with 8 bases sitting between them. CDR3 DNA: TGTGCCAGCAGTTACGTGGGCGACTCCTACAATGAGCAGTTCTTC. Residues: CASSYVGDSYNEQFF.

The genes are TRBV7-8 and TRBJ2-1, with 7 bases fitting TRBD1. CDR1 and CDR2 (germline): SGHVS, FQNEAQ. V dropped 3 bases and J dropped 8; count of bases not matched to a gene: 7. The length of the CDR3 is 14 residues. The CDR3 sequence is CASSFYDRVDEQFF. CDR3 coding DNA: TGTGCCAGCAGCTTTTACGACAGGGTGGATGAGCAGTTCTTC.

V usage is TRBV27 and J usage is TRBJ2-7; D may be TRBD2 (6 bases). V lost 6 bases to trimming and J lost 6 bases, with 18 bases between them. Germline CDR1 is MNHEY and CDR2 is SMNVEV (reference sequence). The CDR3 runs to 14 residues. The CDR3 DNA follows: TGTGCCAGCAGCCTCACTAGGGACTTCTCCGAGCAGTACTTC. It translates to CASSLTRDFSEQYF.

This clone was counted a single time. The chain recombines TRBV5-5 with TRBJ1-2; 10 bases align to TRBD1. The V gene end was trimmed by 4 bases and the J gene end by 4 bases; junction bases not matched to a gene: 19. The length of the CDR3 is 19 residues. Germline values: CDR1 SGHKS, CDR2 YYEKEE (reference sequence). The CDR3 sequence is CASSPPGAGTGVFGYGYTF. CDR3 DNA sequence: TGTGCCAGCAGCCCCCCGGGGGCCGGGACAGGGGTGTTTGGCTATGGCTACACCTTC.

The chain links TRBV2 to TRBJ2-3; weak D call: TRBD2 (7 bases). The V end lost 7 bases, the J end lost 2 bases, and 16 bases lay between the germline ends. Germline V gene lookup returns CDR1 SNHLY and CDR2 FYNNEI. The CDR3 extends over 15 amino acids. Here the CDR3 DNA reads TGTGCCAGCAACGACCGGCGGGGGCCCACAGATACGCAGTATTTT. This sequence encodes CASNDRRGPTDTQYF.

V is TRBV19 and J is TRBJ2-7, with 11 bases matching TRBD2. Germline CDR1 and CDR2: LNHDA and SQIVND (reference sequence). The CDR3 is made up of 15 amino acids. V shed 3 bases, J shed 2 bases, and the junction held 3 bases outside the gene matches. The CDR3 loop reads CASSIVSGRAYEQYF. The CDR3 coding sequence is TGTGCCAGTAGTATCGTTAGCGGGAGGGCCTACGAGCAGTACTTC.

The chain is built from TRBV11-2 and TRBJ2-1, with 8 bases fitting TRBD2. With 1 base clipped from V and 7 bases from J, the junction kept 6 bases outside the gene matches. CDR3 size: 15 residues. CDR1 SGHAT and CDR2 FQNNGV come from the germline V gene. DNA for the CDR3: TGTGCCAGCAGCTTAGCGGGAGGGGCTGGAAATGAGCAGTTCTTC. Its translation: CASSLAGGAGNEQFF.

Comment on this clone: At one end the junction does not follow the germline gene, possibly because of a read error. The chain joins TRBV7-7 to TRBJ1-4, with TRBD1 matching over 9 bases. This CDR3 region has 16 residues. Germline CDR1 is SSHAT and CDR2 is FNYEAQ (reference sequence). The CDR3 spells CASSSRVGTGPEKLFF. CDR3 nucleotide sequence: TGTGCTAGCAGCTCCAGGGTCGGGACAGGGCCGGAAAAACTGTTTTTT.

This clone was observed a single time. The chain carries TRBV5-1 and TRBJ2-4; 9 bases map to TRBD2. The CDR3 spans 20 residues. Germline values: CDR1 SGHRS, CDR2 YFSETQ. V shed 4 bases and J 1 base; nucleotides not matched to a gene: 18. CDR3 protein: CASSPDFRREGRGAKNIQYF. The CDR3 nucleotides read TGCGCCAGCAGCCCGGACTTCCGGCGGGAGGGGCGTGGTGCCAAAAACATTCAGTACTTC.

This clone was detected once. The chain carries TRBV5-4 and TRBJ2-5, with 7 positions matching TRBD2. This CDR3 contains 14 residues. The V segment lost 4 bases and the J segment 5 bases; nucleotides outside the gene matches: 8. The germline V gene has CDR1 SGHNT and CDR2 YYREEE (reference sequence). The CDR3 DNA reads TGTGCCAGCAGCCCGACTAGCTGGGGGGAGACCCAGTACTTC. It encodes CASSPTSWGETQYF.

This clone turned up a few times. The chain carries TRBV7-6 and TRBJ1-2; possibly TRBD1 for D (6 bases). This CDR3 region has 16 residues. Germline CDR1 reads SGHVS; CDR2 reads FNYEAQ. V was cut by 3 bases and J by 5 bases, with 19 bases left in between. Written as DNA, the CDR3 is TGTGCCAGCAGCTTGGCCAGGGGCCCCGGGATATATGGCTACACCTTC. Translating gives CASSLARGPGIYGYTF.